Sequencing of this TCR beta chain was carried out in a study of identical twins. MiXCR was run by TCRdb on the 5' RACE reads, yielding one entry per CDR3 protein. The sample holds around 280,000 distinct CDR3 sequences; 8% to 9% are singletons and the top ten take approximately 2.1%. In regard to this clonotype: Its antigen is currently unknown.

The CDR3 contains 13 residues. V gave up 6 bases and J gave up 1 base, with 9 bases separating them. From germline, CDR1 is SNHLY and CDR2 FYNNEI. Study-wide results and limits: Findings came from cross-sectional statistics, without long-term follow-up of donors. Reduced insertions were recorded for abundant cord blood beta clonotypes, with no such pattern in memory repertoires. Modeled out-of-frame TCR alpha sharing in monozygotic twins fell below observed levels. Less excess twin sharing appeared in beta out-of-frame sequences.

This same sample was also taken into another study, of yellow fever vaccine responses in identical twins.

Specimen: memory (CD45RO+) T cells sorted from blood. The clonotype comes from a woman under 30 in good health. The rearrangement joins TRBV2 to TRBJ1-1, with no clear D. CDR3 residues: CASSDQQNTEAFF. CDR3 nucleotide sequence: TGTGCCAGCAGCGACCAGCAGAACACTGAAGCTTTCTTT.